This entry features one T cell receptor beta chain sequence. Its target is unknown. Primers included in the PCR were 60 Vbeta and 13 Jbeta primers. TCRdb's table, derived via immunoSEQ multiplex PCR, lists solely in-frame clones and lacks some. The sample contains about 190,000 clones, more than 75% of which appear only once. The data belong to a study of cytomegalovirus exposure and HLA in healthy donors. Study-level results: In an earlier analysis, productive rearrangement rates for most beta V segments clustered near 87% or 30%. Follow-up analysis later connected one missense variant in DCLRE1C with trimming of TCR beta V- and J-genes. Further analysis, carried out later, found HLA-associated TCR beta chains more clonally expanded than equally common other chains.

Germline trimming cut 6 bases from V and 2 bases from J; bases unmatched to any gene: 3. From germline, CDR1 is LGHNA and CDR2 YNFKEQ. The CDR3 runs 14 residues. Specimen: PBMCs. The source of this sequence is a woman younger than 35 in good health and CMV-seronegative. The chain joins TRBV4-2 to TRBJ1-2; 10 bases line up with TRBD1. CDR3 amino acids: CASSPGQGNYGYTF. DNA of the CDR3: TGTGCCAGCAGTCCGGGACAGGGGAACTATGGCTACACCTTC.